The T cell receptor (beta chain) described here comes from a study of cytomegalovirus exposure and HLA in healthy donors. This clone was seen only once. The antigen remains undetermined. The CDR3 length is 14 residues. The V gene's germline CDR1 is MGHDK and CDR2 SYGVNS. V was pared by 4 bases and J by 2 bases, with 11 bases between. Study-level results: A later analysis associated 15,000 to 20,000 TCR beta sequences with HLA alleles at a 0.05 false discovery rate. Later analysis placed DRB1 highest and HLA-C lowest in TCR association rates, which differed by HLA locus.

Both 60 Vbeta primers and 13 Jbeta primers went into the PCR. The assay was immunoSEQ multiplex PCR, and TCRdb's table has in-frame clones only and misses some. The sample includes 100,000 to 120,000 clones, 74% of them seen just once. The sample comprised PBMCs. V usage is TRBV25-1 and J usage is TRBJ1-1, with D perhaps matching TRBD1 (6 bases). This receptor was taken from a woman aged 40 to 49 in good health and CMV-seropositive. The CDR3 sequence: CASSVGGANTEAFF. The CDR3 bases are TGTGCCAGCAGTGTGGGGGGGGCAAACACTGAAGCTTTCTTT.